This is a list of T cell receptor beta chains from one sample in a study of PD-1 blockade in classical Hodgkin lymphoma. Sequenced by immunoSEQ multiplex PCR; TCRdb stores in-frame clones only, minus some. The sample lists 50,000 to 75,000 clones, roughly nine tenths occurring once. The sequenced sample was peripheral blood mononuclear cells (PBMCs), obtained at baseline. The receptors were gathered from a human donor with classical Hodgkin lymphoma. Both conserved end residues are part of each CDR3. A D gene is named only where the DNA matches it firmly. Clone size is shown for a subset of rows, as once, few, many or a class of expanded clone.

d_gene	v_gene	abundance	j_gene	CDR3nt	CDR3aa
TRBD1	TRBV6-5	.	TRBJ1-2	TGTGCCAGCAGCCAACCTGCGGGACAGGGAAATGGCTACACCTTC	CASSQPAGQGNGYTF
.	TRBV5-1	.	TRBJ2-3	TGCGCCAGCAGCTTGAGAACTAGCACAGATACGCAGTATTTT	CASSLRTSTDTQYF
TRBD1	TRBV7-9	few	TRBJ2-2	TGTGCCAGCAGCTCGACAGGGCCCGGGGAGCTGTTTTTT	CASSSTGPGELFF
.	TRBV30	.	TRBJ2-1	TGTGCCTGGAGACCGGAGTACAATGAGCAGTTCTTC	CAWRPEYNEQFF
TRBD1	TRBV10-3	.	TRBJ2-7	TGTGCCACGACCCGGGACAGCGAATACGAGCAGTACTTC	CATTRDSEYEQYF
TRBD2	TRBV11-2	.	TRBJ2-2	TGTGCCAGCAGCCTATTCGGACTAGCGCGTCTCCGAGGCACCGGGGAGCTGTTTTTT	CASSLFGLARLRGTGELFF
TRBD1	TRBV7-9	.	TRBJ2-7	TGTGCCAGCAGCCACCTTCTAGGACAGGGGTCCGAGCAGTACTTC	CASSHLLGQGSEQYF
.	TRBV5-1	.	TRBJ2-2	TGCGCCAGCAGCTTTCACCCCGAAGAGCTGTTTTTT	CASSFHPEELFF
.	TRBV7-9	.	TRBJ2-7	TGTGCCAGCAGCTTAGTCATACCCTCCTACGAGCAGTACTTC	CASSLVIPSYEQYF
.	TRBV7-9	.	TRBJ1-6	TGTGCCAGCAGCTTGCAGGGTAGTTCACCCCTCCACTTT	CASSLQGSSPLHF
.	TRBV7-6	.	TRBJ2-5	TGTGCCAGCAGCTCAACGTCGGGGTCTCAAGAGACCCAGTACTTC	CASSSTSGSQETQYF
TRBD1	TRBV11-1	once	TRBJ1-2	TGTGCCAGCAGCTTCGGACAGGGGGATATCTATGGCTACACCTTC	CASSFGQGDIYGYTF
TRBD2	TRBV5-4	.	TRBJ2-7	TGTGCCAGCAGCTTCGGACTAGCGGGGAATGAGCAGTACTTC	CASSFGLAGNEQYF
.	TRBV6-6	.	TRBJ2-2	TGTGCCAGCAGTTACTACCCCCCCCGCGACACCGGGGAGCTGTTTTTT	CASSYYPPRDTGELFF
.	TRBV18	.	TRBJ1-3	TGTGCCAGCTTATCCCCTGGAAACACCATATATTTT	CASLSPGNTIYF
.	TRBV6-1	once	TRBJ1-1	TGTGCCAGCAGTGAAGCCCCCGGGGGGGGGATGTACACTGAAGCTTTCTTT	CASSEAPGGGMYTEAFF
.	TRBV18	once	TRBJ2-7	TGTGCCAGCTCACCACCGGACCGATCCACCCCCTACGAGCAGTACTTC	CASSPPDRSTPYEQYF
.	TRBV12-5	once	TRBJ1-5	TGTGCTAGTGAGAGGGAAGTTGGCCAGCCCCAGCATTTT	CASEREVGQPQHF
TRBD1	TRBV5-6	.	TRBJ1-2	TGTGCCAGCAGCTCCGTCGAGGTTTTGGACAGGGGGCTCCTCTTC	CASSSVEVLDRGLLF
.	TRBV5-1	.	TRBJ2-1	TGCGCCAGTAAAATCCGGACAGACAATGAGCAGTTCTTC	CASKIRTDNEQFF
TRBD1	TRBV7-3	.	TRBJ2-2	TGTGCCAGCAGCTTCGGGACAGCCGGGGAGCTGTTTTTT	CASSFGTAGELFF
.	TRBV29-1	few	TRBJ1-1	TGCAGGGCAACGACGACCACGAACACTGAAGCTTTCTTT	CRATTTTNTEAFF
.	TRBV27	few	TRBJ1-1	TGTGCCAGCAGTTTCAGCGGGGGCACTGAAGCTTTCTTT	CASSFSGGTEAFF
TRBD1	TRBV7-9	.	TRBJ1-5	TGTGCCAGCAGCTCGAACAGGGGACGAAATCAGCCCCAGCATTTT	CASSSNRGRNQPQHF
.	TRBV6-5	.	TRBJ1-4	TGTGCCAGCAGGAATGGGGGGTCGGGTGAAAAACTGTTTTTT	CASRNGGSGEKLFF
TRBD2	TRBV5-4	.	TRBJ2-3	TGTGCCAGCAGCTCCTACGGAACTAGCGGGGGCACAGATACGCAGTATTTT	CASSSYGTSGGTDTQYF
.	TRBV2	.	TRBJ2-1	TGTGCCAGCATTGAGGGTAGTCATGAGCAGTTCTTC	CASIEGSHEQFF
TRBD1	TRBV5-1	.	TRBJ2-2	TGCGCCAGCAGCTATAGACAGGGGACCACCGGGGAGCTGTTTTTT	CASSYRQGTTGELFF
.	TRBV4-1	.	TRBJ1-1	TGCGCCAGCAGCCAAGATGGGGGGGTTCGCACTGAAGCTTTCTTT	CASSQDGGVRTEAFF
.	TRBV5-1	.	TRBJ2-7	TGCGCCAGCAGCTTTCCAGGGGCGACTAGCTCCTACGAGCAGTACTTC	CASSFPGATSSYEQYF
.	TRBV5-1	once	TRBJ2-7	TGCGCCAGCAGCTTAGGTTCGAGGGGGGGCGAGCAGTACTTC	CASSLGSRGGEQYF
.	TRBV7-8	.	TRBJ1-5	TGTGCCAGCAGCTCCAGACAGATTAATCAGCCCCAGCATTTT	CASSSRQINQPQHF